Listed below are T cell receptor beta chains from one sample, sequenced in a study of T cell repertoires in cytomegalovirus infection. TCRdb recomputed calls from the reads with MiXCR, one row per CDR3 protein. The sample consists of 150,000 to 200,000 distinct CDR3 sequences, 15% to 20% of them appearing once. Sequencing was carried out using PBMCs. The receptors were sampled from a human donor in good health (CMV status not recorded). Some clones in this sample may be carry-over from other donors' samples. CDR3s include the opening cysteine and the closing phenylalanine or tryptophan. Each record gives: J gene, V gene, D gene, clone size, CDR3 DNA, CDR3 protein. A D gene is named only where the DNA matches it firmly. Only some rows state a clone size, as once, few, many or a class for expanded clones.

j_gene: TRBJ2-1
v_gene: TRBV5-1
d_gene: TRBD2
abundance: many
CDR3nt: TGCGCCAGCTCTCCCGGGCGGGAGCTCTACAATGAGCAGTTCTTC
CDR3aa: CASSPGRELYNEQFF

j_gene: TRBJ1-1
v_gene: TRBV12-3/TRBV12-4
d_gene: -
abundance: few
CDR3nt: TGTGCCAGCAGTCGGGTGGGCCGTTCGAACACTGAAGCTTTCTTT
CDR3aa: CASSRVGRSNTEAFF

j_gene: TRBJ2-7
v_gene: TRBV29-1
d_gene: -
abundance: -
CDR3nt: TGCAGCGTCGATGGGGGAATCGACGAGCAGTACTTC
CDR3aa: CSVDGGIDEQYF

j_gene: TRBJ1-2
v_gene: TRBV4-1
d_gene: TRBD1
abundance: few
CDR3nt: TGCGCCAGCAGCCAAGAGGGACAGGGGCCGACGGGTGGCGGCTACACCTTC
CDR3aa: CASSQEGQGPTGGGYTF

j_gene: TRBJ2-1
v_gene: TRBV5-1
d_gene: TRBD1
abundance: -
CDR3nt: TGCGCCAGCAGCTTGGGACAGGGAGTCAATGAGCAGTTCTTC
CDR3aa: CASSLGQGVNEQFF

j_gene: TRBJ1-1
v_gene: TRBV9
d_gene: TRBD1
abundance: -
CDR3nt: TGTGCCAGCAGTCTTTCCGGGACAGGGGGCGCGGACACTGAAGCTTTCTTT
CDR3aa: CASSLSGTGGADTEAFF

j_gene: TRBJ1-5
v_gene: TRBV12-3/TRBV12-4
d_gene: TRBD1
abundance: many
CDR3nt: TGTGCCAGCAGTTTAGAGACCGGGACAGGGATCCAGTATAGCAATCAGCCCCAGCATTTT
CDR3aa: CASSLETGTGIQYSNQPQHF

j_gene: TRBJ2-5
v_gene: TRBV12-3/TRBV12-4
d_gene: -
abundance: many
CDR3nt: TGTGCCAGCACCTTGGGACTGCCCGAGACCCAGTACTTC
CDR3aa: CASTLGLPETQYF

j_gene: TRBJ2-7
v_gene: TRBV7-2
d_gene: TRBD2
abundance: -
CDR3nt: TGTGACAGCAGCTTCCCGCCGGGAGGCTCCTACGAGCAGTACTTC
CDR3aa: CDSSFPPGGSYEQYF

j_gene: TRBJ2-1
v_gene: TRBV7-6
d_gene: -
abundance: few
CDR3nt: TGTGCCAGCAGCCTCCAACCCGGGCGGGAAAATGAGCAGTTCTTC
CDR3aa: CASSLQPGRENEQFF

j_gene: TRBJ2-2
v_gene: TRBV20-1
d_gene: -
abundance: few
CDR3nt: TGCAGTGCTAGAGAGGGGGGGCCGGCTACCGGGGAGCTGTTTTTT
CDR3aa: CSAREGGPATGELFF

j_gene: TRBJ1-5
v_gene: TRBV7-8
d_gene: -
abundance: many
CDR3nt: TGTGCCAGCAGCTTATCTGGGGACGATAGCAATCAGCCCCAGCATTTT
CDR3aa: CASSLSGDDSNQPQHF

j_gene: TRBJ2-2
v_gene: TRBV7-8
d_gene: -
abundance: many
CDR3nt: TGTGCCAGCAGCTTAAGGAGCACCGGGGAGCTGTTTTTT
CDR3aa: CASSLRSTGELFF

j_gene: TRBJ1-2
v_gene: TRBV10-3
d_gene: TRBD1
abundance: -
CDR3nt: TGTGCCATCAGGGGGGACAGGGGATCCCCAGGCTACACCTTC
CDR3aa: CAIRGDRGSPGYTF

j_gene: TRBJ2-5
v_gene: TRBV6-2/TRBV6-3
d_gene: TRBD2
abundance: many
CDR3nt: TGTGCCAGCAGTCCACGGGGACTAGCTCCAGAGACCCAGTACTTC
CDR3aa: CASSPRGLAPETQYF

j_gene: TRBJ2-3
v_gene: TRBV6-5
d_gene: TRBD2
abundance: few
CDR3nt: TGTGCCAGCAGTTATGGGGGGGGAGCAGATACGCAGTATTTT
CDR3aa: CASSYGGGADTQYF

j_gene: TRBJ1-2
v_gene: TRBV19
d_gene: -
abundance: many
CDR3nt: TGTGCCAGTACCCCAACAGGGCCCGCTAACTATGGCTACACCTTC
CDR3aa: CASTPTGPANYGYTF

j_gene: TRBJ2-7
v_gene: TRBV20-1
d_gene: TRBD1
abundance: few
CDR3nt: TGCAGTGCCCAAAGGGACAGAGCCTACGAGCAGTACTTC
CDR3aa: CSAQRDRAYEQYF

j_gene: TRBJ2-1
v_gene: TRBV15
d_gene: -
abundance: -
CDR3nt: TGTGCCACCAGCATTACGGTGGGCGCGGAGCAGTTCTTC
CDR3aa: CATSITVGAEQFF

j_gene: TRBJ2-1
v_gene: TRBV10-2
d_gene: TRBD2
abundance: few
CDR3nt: TGCGCCAGCAGTCCTACTAGCGCCAACTACAATGAGCAGTTCTTC
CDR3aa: CASSPTSANYNEQFF

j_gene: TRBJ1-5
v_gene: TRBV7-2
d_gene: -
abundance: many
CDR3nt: TGTGCCAGCAGCTTAGCGGGTGTTAGCAATCAGCCCCAGCATTTT
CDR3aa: CASSLAGVSNQPQHF

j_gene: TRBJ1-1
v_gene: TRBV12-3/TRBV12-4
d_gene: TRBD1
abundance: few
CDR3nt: TGTGCCAGCAGCCTAAGGAGGACAGGGCGGAGTGACACTGAAGCTTTCTTT
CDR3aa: CASSLRRTGRSDTEAFF

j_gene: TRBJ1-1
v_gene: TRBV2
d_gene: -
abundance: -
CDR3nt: TGTGCCAGCAGTCGGCTGTCCACTGAAGCTTTCTTT
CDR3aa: CASSRLSTEAFF

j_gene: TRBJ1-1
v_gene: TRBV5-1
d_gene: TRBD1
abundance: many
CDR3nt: TGCGCCAGCAGCGGGGGACAGTCGAACACTGAAGCTTTCTTT
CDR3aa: CASSGGQSNTEAFF

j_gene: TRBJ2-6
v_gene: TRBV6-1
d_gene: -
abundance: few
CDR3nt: TGTGCCAGCAGGATTGAGAGCTCTGGGGCCAACGTCCTGACTTTC
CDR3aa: CASRIESSGANVLTF

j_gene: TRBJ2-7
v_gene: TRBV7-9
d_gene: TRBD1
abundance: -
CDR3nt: TGTGCCAGCAGCCCCTGGACAGGGGTAGGTGTGGTCTACGAGCAGTACTTC
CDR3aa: CASSPWTGVGVVYEQYF

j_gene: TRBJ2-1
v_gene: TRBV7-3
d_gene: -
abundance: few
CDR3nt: TGTGCCAGCAGCTTACGGCCCGGCCCTAAGAATGAGCAGTTCTTC
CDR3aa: CASSLRPGPKNEQFF

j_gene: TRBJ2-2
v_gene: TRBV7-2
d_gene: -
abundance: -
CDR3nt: TGTGCCAGCAGCTTAAATCGGATCCCCTACACCGGGGAGCTGTTTTTT
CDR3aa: CASSLNRIPYTGELFF

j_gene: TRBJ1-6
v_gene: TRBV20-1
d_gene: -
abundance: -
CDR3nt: TGCAGTGCTAGAGGGTCGGGCCCGAATTCACCCCTCCACTTT
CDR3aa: CSARGSGPNSPLHF

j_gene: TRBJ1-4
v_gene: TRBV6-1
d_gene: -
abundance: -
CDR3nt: TGTGCCAGCAGTCAGCGACACACAACTAATGAAAAACTGTTTTTT
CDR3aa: CASSQRHTTNEKLFF

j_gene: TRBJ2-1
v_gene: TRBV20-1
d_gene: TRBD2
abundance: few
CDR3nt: TGCAGTGCACCGGGACTAGCGGGAGGGCTGAACAATGAGCAGTTCTTC
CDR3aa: CSAPGLAGGLNNEQFF

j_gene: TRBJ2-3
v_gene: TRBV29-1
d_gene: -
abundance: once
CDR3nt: TGCAGCGCCCCCGGCCCCCTGGACACAGATACGCTGTATTTT
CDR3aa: CSAPGPLDTDTLYF

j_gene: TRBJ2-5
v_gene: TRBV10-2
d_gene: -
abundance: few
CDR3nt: TGCGCCAGCAGTGACAGGGGGACCCAGTACTTC
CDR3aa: CASSDRGTQYF

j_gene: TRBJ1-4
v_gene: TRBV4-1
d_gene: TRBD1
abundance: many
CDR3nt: TGCGCCAGCAGCCCACCCGGGACAGCTAATGAAAAACTGTTTTTT
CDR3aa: CASSPPGTANEKLFF

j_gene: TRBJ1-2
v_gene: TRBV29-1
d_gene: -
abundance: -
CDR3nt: TGCAGCGTTGTGGACTCGGCGGCTGGCTACACCTTC
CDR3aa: CSVVDSAAGYTF

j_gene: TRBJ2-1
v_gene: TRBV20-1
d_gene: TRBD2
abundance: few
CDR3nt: TGCAGTGCTCGGACTAGCGGGAGCCCCACCTACAATGAGCAGTTCTTC
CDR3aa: CSARTSGSPTYNEQFF

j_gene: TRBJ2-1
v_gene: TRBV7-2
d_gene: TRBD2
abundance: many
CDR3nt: TGTGCCAGCAGCTTAGAACTAGCGGGAGGTTCCAATGAGCAGTTCTTC
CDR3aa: CASSLELAGGSNEQFF

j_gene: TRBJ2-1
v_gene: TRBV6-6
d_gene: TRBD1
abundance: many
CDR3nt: TGTGCCAGCAGTGCCGCCGGGACAGTTGCCTACAATGAGCAGTTCTTC
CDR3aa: CASSAAGTVAYNEQFF

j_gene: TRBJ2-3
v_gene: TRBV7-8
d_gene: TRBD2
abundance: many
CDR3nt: TGTGCCAGCAGCTTACGGCTAGCGGGGGAGCAAGATACGCAGTATTTT
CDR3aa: CASSLRLAGEQDTQYF

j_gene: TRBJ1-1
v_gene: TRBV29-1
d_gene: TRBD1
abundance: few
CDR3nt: TGCAGCGTTGGTACCGGGACAGGTCCCACTGAAGCTTTCTTT
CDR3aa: CSVGTGTGPTEAFF

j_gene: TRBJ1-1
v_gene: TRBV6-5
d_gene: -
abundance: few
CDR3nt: TGTGCCAGCATAGTTCCGGGGGCTGTGACTGAAGCTTTCTTT
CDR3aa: CASIVPGAVTEAFF

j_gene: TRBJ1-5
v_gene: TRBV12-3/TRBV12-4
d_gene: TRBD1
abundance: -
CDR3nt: TGTGCCAGCAGTTCGTACAGGGGGGTCAATCAGCCCCAGCATTTT
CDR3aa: CASSSYRGVNQPQHF

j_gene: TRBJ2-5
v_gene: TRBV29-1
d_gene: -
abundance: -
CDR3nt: TGCAGCGTTGGTAGGGCAGGTGGAGGAGAGACCCAGTACTTC
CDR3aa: CSVGRAGGGETQYF

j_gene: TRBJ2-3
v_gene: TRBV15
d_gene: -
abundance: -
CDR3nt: TGTGCCACCAGCAGACATCCGAAGGTTAGCACAGATACGCGGTATTTT
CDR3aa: CATSRHPKVSTDTRYF

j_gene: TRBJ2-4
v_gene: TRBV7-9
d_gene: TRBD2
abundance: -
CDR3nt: TGTGCCAGCAGCTTAGCTAGCGGGAGTAGAAGAAACATTCAGTACTTC
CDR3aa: CASSLASGSRRNIQYF

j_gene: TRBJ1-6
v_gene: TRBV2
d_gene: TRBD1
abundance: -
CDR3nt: TGTGCCAGCAGTGACCCCACAGGGGGGAGCTCCTATAATTCACCCCTCCACTTT
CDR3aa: CASSDPTGGSSYNSPLHF

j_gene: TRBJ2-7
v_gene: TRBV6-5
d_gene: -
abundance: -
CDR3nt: TGTGCCAGCAGTCCGGGACACGAGCAGTACTTC
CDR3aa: CASSPGHEQYF

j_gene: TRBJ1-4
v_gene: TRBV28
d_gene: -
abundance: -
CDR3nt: TGTGCCAGCAGTCCAAAACGAGGTGCAACTAATGAAAAACTGTTTTTT
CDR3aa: CASSPKRGATNEKLFF

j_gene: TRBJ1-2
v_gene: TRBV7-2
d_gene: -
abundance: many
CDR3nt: TGTGCCAGCAGCTCCCGGGGGGGCTACACCTTC
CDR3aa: CASSSRGGYTF

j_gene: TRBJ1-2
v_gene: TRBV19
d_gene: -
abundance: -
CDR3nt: TGTGCCAGTAGCCAGGGCCTACCTATGGACTACACCTTC
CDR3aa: CASSQGLPMDYTF